Listed here are 31 T cell receptor beta chains from one sample, sequenced in a study of cytomegalovirus exposure and HLA in healthy donors. The primer mix had 60 Vbeta and 13 Jbeta primers. Produced via immunoSEQ multiplex PCR; TCRdb's table is partial and in-frame only. The sample shows some 130,000 clones, 70% to 80% of them seen only once. Sequencing used PBMCs. These TCRs come from a man in his late teens or twenties in good health and CMV-seronegative.

The chain combines TRBV7-9 with TRBJ1-6; a weak D match, TRBD1 (5 bases). Germline V gene lookup returns CDR1 SEHNR and CDR2 FQNEAQ (reference sequence). CDR3 length: 16 amino acids. The V and J ends lost 7 bases and 10 bases respectively, with 23 bases between them. CDR3 residues: CASTITRDFGASPLHF. In DNA form, the CDR3 reads TGTGCCAGCACCATCACACGGGACTTCGGGGCATCACCCCTCCACTTT. The whole variable domain, filled in from reference TRBV7-9 and TRBJ1-6, reads DTGVSQNPRHKITKRGQNVTFRCDPISEHNRLYWYRQTLGQGPEFLTYFQNEAQLEKSRLLSDRFSAERPKGSFSTLEIQRTEQGDSAMYLCASTITRDFGASPLHFGNGTRLTVT.

This clone has only one observation. The genes are TRBV25-1 and TRBJ2-3, with 8 nucleotides matching TRBD2. After removal of 1 base from V and 0 bases from J, the junction contained 3 bases not matched to a gene. CDR1 and CDR2 (germline): MGHDK, SYGVNS. CDR3 size: 16 residues. The CDR3, as DNA: TGTGCCAGCAGTGAATCGGCTAGCGGGAGCACAGATACGCAGTATTTT. Its translation is CASSESASGSTDTQYF.

This clone was detected a few times. CDR3 residues: CASSSELGGTEAFF. The CDR3 nucleotides are TGTGCCAGCAGCTCCGAGCTGGGGGGGACTGAAGCTTTCTTT. The rearrangement uses TRBV7-9 and TRBJ1-1; perhaps TRBD1 as D (5 bases). This CDR3 region has 14 residues. V was pared by 4 bases and J by 5 bases, with 14 bases between. Germline V gene lookup returns CDR1 SEHNR and CDR2 FQNEAQ (reference sequence).

This sequence joins TRBV4-1 and TRBJ1-5; D is uncertain. CDR3 length: 15 residues. The germline V gene encodes CDR1 MGHRA and CDR2 YSYEKL. Deletions cut 1 base from V and 0 bases from J, with 7 bases between. The CDR3 nucleotides are TGCGCCAGCAGCCAAGGACACCATAGCAATCAGCCCCAGCATTTT. Translating gives CASSQGHHSNQPQHF.

The chain is built from TRBV15 and TRBJ1-1, with D unresolved. The CDR3 is 12 residues long. V lost 8 bases to trimming and J lost 0 bases, with 7 bases between them. From germline, CDR1 is LNHNV and CDR2 YYDKDF (reference sequence). Here the CDR3 DNA reads TGTGCCACCGGGAGCGTGAACACTGAAGCTTTCTTT. It encodes CATGSVNTEAFF. The full variable domain, in which reference TRBV15 and TRBJ1-1 provide the parts outside the CDR3, is DAMVIQNPRYQVTQFGKPVTLSCSQTLNHNVMYWYQQKSSQAPKLLFHYYDKDFNNEADTPDNFQSRRPNTSFCFLDIRSPGLGDTAMYLCATGSVNTEAFFGQGTRLTVV.

CDR3 nucleotides: TGTGCCATCAGTGAGTCCGGCGGGGGGACAGGGAGGAACTATGGCTACACCTTC. Its protein is CAISESGGGTGRNYGYTF. The chain has TRBV10-3 and TRBJ1-2; 9 nucleotides line up with TRBD1. Germline values: CDR1 ENHRY, CDR2 SYGVKD. V was clipped by 0 bases and J by 2 bases; unmatched bases: 10. CDR3 length: 18 amino acids.

This clone came up a few times. This sequence joins TRBV19 and TRBJ2-1; possible D gene TRBD2, 6 bases. This CDR3 region has 13 residues. Germline V gene lookup returns CDR1 LNHDA and CDR2 SQIVND (reference sequence). With 2 bases removed from V and 10 bases from J, the gap between germline ends came to 12 bases. The CDR3 DNA reads as TGTGCCAGTAGTATACAGGTCCGGGGGGAGCAGTTCTTC. It translates to CASSIQVRGEQFF.

The genes are TRBV6-1 and TRBJ1-2; possible D gene TRBD1, 6 bases. The CDR3 totals 14 residues. Between the trimmed V and J ends, which lost 6 bases and 8 bases, there was a span of 19 bases. Looked up from germline, CDR1 is MNHNS and CDR2 is SASEGT. The CDR3 protein is CASRFGQLDGGYTF. CDR3 in DNA: TGTGCCAGCAGGTTCGGACAGTTGGATGGAGGCTACACCTTC.

The chain uses TRBV10-3 and TRBJ2-1; 12 bases are a match to TRBD2. From germline, CDR1 is ENHRY and CDR2 SYGVKD. Trimming at V came to 7 bases and at J to 0 bases, leaving 7 bases not matched to a gene. The CDR3 runs 17 residues. The CDR3 reads CAITITSGRSSYNEQFF. In nucleotides, the CDR3 is TGTGCCATCACCATCACTAGCGGGAGGTCCTCCTACAATGAGCAGTTCTTC.

This rearrangement joins TRBV7-3 to TRBJ2-7, with TRBD1 matching 10 bases. There are 20 residues in the CDR3. V dropped 5 bases and J dropped 1; count of bases not matched to a gene: 20. Germline V lookup: CDR1 SGHTA, CDR2 FQGTGA. The CDR3 DNA reads TGTGCCAGCAGCCTCCCCGGGACAGGGGACGTTGCGGGAGTGTCCTACGAGCAGTACGTC. Its protein product is CASSLPGTGDVAGVSYEQYV.

The gene calls are TRBV27 and TRBJ1-1; D not resolved. CDR3 length: 15 residues. V lost 2 bases, J lost 7 bases, and 17 bases lay in between. Germline lookup yields CDR1 MNHEY and CDR2 SMNVEV (reference sequence). In DNA, the CDR3 is TGTGCCAGCAGTTTAACGTCAGGTCACCATTATGAAGCTTTCTTT. Translating gives CASSLTSGHHYEAFF.

The chain links TRBV28 to TRBJ2-7; weak D call: TRBD2 (5 bases). This CDR3 has 12 amino acids. Germline V lookup: CDR1 MDHEN, CDR2 SYDVKM. V was shortened by 8 bases and J by 2 bases, with 10 bases between the two germline ends. The CDR3 region has the DNA TGTGCCAGCCACCAGGAGGCCTACGAGCAGTACTTC. Translation: CASHQEAYEQYF.

This clone was detected ten times or more. The CDR3 loop is CASSLTASNYGYTF. DNA of the CDR3: TGTGCCAGCAGCCTAACAGCCTCTAACTATGGCTACACCTTC. The chain is built from TRBV5-6 and TRBJ1-2, with D uncertain. The V end lost 4 bases, the J end lost 0 bases, and 10 bases lay between the germline ends. Germline CDR1 SGHDT, CDR2 YYEEEE. The CDR3 length is 14 residues.

The rearrangement uses TRBV9 and TRBJ1-1; no clear D. The V gene lost 0 bases and the J gene lost 1 base, with 7 bases spanning the gap. Germline values: CDR1 SGDLS, CDR2 YYNGEE. The CDR3 extends over 14 amino acids. CDR3 nucleotides: TGTGCCAGCAGCGTAGTTTCCCAGAACACTGAAGCTTTCTTT. It codes for CASSVVSQNTEAFF. The full variable domain, rest sourced from reference TRBV9 and TRBJ1-1, is DSGVTQTPKHLITATGQRVTLRCSPRSGDLSVYWYQQSLDQGLQFLIQYYNGEERAKGNILERFSAQQFPDLHSELNLSSLELGDSALYFCASSVVSQNTEAFFGQGTRLTVV.

The chain combines TRBV4-3 with TRBJ2-1; possible D gene TRBD2, 5 bases. The CDR3 covers 13 residues. CDR1 LGHNA and CDR2 YSLEER come from the germline V gene. Trimming removed 1 base from V and 4 bases from J, with 5 bases in between. This CDR3 is CASSQGTYNEQFF. The CDR3 region has the DNA TGCGCCAGCAGCCAAGGGACTTACAATGAGCAGTTCTTC.

The rearrangement links TRBV18 to TRBJ1-2; tentative D call: TRBD1 (6 bases). CDR1 and CDR2 from the germline V gene are KGHSH and LQKENI. The CDR3 loop spans 14 amino acids. The V gene lost 3 bases and the J gene lost 6 bases, with 14 bases spanning the gap. CDR3 amino acids: CASSPRGLRDGYTF. The CDR3 region has the DNA TGTGCCAGCTCACCCAGGGGATTGAGAGATGGCTACACCTTC.

The chain joins TRBV7-2 to TRBJ2-1; 9 nucleotides match TRBD1. The CDR3 is made up of 16 amino acids. V gave up 4 bases and J gave up 4 bases; unmatched junction bases: 8. Germline CDR1 SGHTA, CDR2 FQGNSA. This CDR3 is CASSSIGQGTYNEQFF. In nucleotides, the CDR3 is TGTGCCAGCAGCTCAATCGGACAGGGGACATACAATGAGCAGTTCTTC.

In its sample, this clone was seen once. J is TRBJ2-3 and V is TRBV5-5; 8 bases match TRBD2. V shed 4 bases and J 0 bases; nucleotides not matched to a gene: 7. Germline CDR1 reads SGHKS; CDR2 reads YYEKEE (reference sequence). There are 16 residues in the CDR3. CDR3 in amino acids: CASSAELAASTDTQYF. The CDR3 DNA reads TGTGCCAGCAGCGCCGAACTAGCGGCAAGCACAGATACGCAGTATTTT.

This clone has only a few counts. The gene calls are TRBV2 and TRBJ2-7; D gene ambiguous. Germline V gene sequence: CDR1 SNHLY, CDR2 FYNNEI. This CDR3 is built from 11 residues. V gave up 4 bases and J gave up 3 bases, with 4 bases separating them. The chain's CDR3 is CASSGDYEQYV. The DNA for the CDR3 is TGTGCCAGCAGTGGTGACTACGAGCAGTACGTC.

V gene TRBV27 combines with J gene TRBJ1-6, with 7 bases matching TRBD1. From germline, CDR1 is MNHEY and CDR2 SMNVEV (reference sequence). The CDR3 contains 15 residues. J lost 6 bases, V lost 5 bases, and 7 bases had no gene match. CDR3 loop: CASSANRGFNSPLHF. CDR3 DNA sequence: TGTGCCAGCAGTGCAAACAGGGGATTTAATTCACCCCTCCACTTT.

J is TRBJ2-5 and V is TRBV5-6; 14 bases are shared with TRBD2. The closer fit of TRBJ2-7 to the DNA end suggests the J call may be wrong. The CDR3 sequence is 18 residues long. Germline CDR1 reads SGHDT; CDR2 reads YYEEEE. This chain's CDR3 is CASTEGEGLAGVPYEQYF. DNA of the CDR3: TGTGCCAGCACGGAAGGAGAGGGACTAGCGGGAGTACCGTACGAGCAGTACTTC.

The chain recombines TRBV15 with TRBJ2-4; D possibly corresponds to TRBD1 (5 bases). The CDR3 covers 15 residues. Looked up from germline, CDR1 is LNHNV and CDR2 is YYDKDF (reference sequence). V was pared by 6 bases and J by 1 base, with 13 bases between. CDR3 sequence (DNA): TGTGCCACCAGTAGGGGCGCCCAGGCCAAAAACATTCAGTACTTC. Amino acids: CATSRGAQAKNIQYF. Supplemented by reference TRBV15 and TRBJ2-4, the full variable domain reads DAMVIQNPRYQVTQFGKPVTLSCSQTLNHNVMYWYQQKSSQAPKLLFHYYDKDFNNEADTPDNFQSRRPNTSFCFLDIRSPGLGDTAMYLCATSRGAQAKNIQYFGAGTRLSVL.

The rearrangement uses TRBV30 and TRBJ2-1; D is perhaps TRBD2 (6 bases). The ends were cut back, 2 bases at V and 2 bases at J, with 13 bases in the middle. The V gene's germline CDR1 is GTSNPN and CDR2 SVGIG (reference sequence). The CDR3 length is 15 residues. The CDR3 reads CAWSRLATTYNEQFF. In nucleotides, the CDR3 is TGTGCCTGGAGTAGGCTAGCGACGACCTACAATGAGCAGTTCTTC.

This chain joins TRBV4-1 and TRBJ2-1; perhaps TRBD1 as D (7 bases). V lost 3 bases and J 8 bases, leaving 20 bases between the germline ends. The CDR3 length is 16 residues. From germline, CDR1 is MGHRA and CDR2 YSYEKL. The CDR3 nucleotides read TGCGCCAGCAGCCACCCCGACAGGGAGGTGGCTGATGAGCAGTTCTTC. Residues: CASSHPDREVADEQFF.

The V gene is TRBV18, the J gene TRBJ2-5, with TRBD1 identical over 8 bases. Per the germline V gene, CDR1 is KGHSH and CDR2 is LQKENI. The trim removed 3 bases at V and 4 bases at J, leaving 4 bases unmatched. The CDR3 length is 14 residues. The CDR3 loop is CASSPTGQGETQYF. The CDR3 coding sequence is TGTGCCAGCTCACCTACTGGACAGGGAGAGACCCAGTACTTC.

V usage is TRBV6-5 and J usage is TRBJ2-7; D might be TRBD2 (7 bases). The CDR3 totals 15 residues. The germline V and J ends were trimmed by 0 bases and 4 bases, with 13 bases remaining between them. Per germline, CDR1 MNHEY and CDR2 SVGAGI. As DNA, the CDR3 is TGTGCCAGCAGTTACTCAAAGGGGGGGATATACGAGCAGTACTTC. Its protein is CASSYSKGGIYEQYF.

The chain couples TRBV7-6 to TRBJ1-2; unclear D gene. V was shortened by 2 bases and J by 7 bases, with 11 bases between the two germline ends. Looked up from germline, CDR1 is SGHVS and CDR2 is FNYEAQ. The CDR3 has 13 residues. CDR3 loop: CASSLNRGSGYTF. DNA for the CDR3: TGTGCCAGCAGCTTAAACCGGGGAAGTGGCTACACCTTC.

The chain combines TRBV19 with TRBJ2-7, with 12 bases aligning to TRBD1. Germline CDR1 and CDR2: LNHDA and SQIVND (reference sequence). The V segment lost 7 bases and the J segment 4 bases; nucleotides outside the gene matches: 5. The CDR3 consists of 14 residues. In nucleotides, the CDR3 is TGTGCCAGTAAGCGGGACAGGGGGCAGTACGAGCAGTACTTC. Its protein is CASKRDRGQYEQYF.

J is TRBJ2-1 and V is TRBV11-1; no clear D. Germline lookup yields CDR1 SGHAT and CDR2 FQDESV (reference sequence). The CDR3 is 16 amino acids. Trimming cost V 1 base and J 0 bases, with 10 bases left between them. The DNA for the CDR3 is TGTGCCAGCAGCTTAGAGCCGAAATCCTCCTACAATGAGCAGTTCTTC. Residues: CASSLEPKSSYNEQFF.

The rearrangement uses TRBV4-1 and TRBJ1-4; D gene uncertain. This CDR3 spans 14 amino acids. The V and J ends lost 1 base and 13 bases respectively, with 16 bases between them. CDR1 and CDR2 (germline): MGHRA, YSYEKL. The CDR3 reads CASSQVGRRPGLFF. CDR3 nucleotide sequence: TGCGCCAGCAGCCAAGTCGGTCGTCGACCGGGACTGTTTTTT.

This clone was recorded only once. The V call is TRBV11-1, the J call TRBJ2-1, with TRBD2 as a possible D gene (6 bases). Germline CDR1 is SGHAT and CDR2 is FQDESV (reference sequence). The CDR3 loop spans 16 amino acids. With 4 bases removed from V and 1 base from J, the gap between germline ends came to 14 bases. The CDR3 sequence: CASSSEAGGSYNEQFF. Here the CDR3 DNA reads TGTGCCAGCAGCTCTGAAGCGGGCGGATCCTACAATGAGCAGTTCTTC.